This record looks at one TCR beta chain sequence and its context. Antigen: not known. This sample is part of a study of CD4+ T cells in melanoma. Study-wide findings and caveats: In melanoma, neoantigen-specific CD4+ T cells reportedly differed in differentiation state. CD8+ T cell, macrophage and B cell function reportedly correlated with neoantigen-specific CD4+ T cells.

Profiled with immunoSEQ multiplex PCR; TCRdb holds only in-frame clones, not every one. Among about 54,000 clones listed, about 72% were seen once. Germline trimming cut 6 bases from V and 3 bases from J; bases unmatched to any gene: 4. Per the germline V gene, CDR1 is SQVTM and CDR2 is ANQGSEA. CDR3 length: 12 amino acids. The TCR was taken from a human donor with melanoma. The rearrangement uses TRBV29-1 and TRBJ1-2, with 7 bases lining up with TRBD1. The sequenced material came from tumor tissue. CDR3 protein: CSVQGEDYGYTF. CDR3 coding DNA: TGCAGCGTGCAGGGGGAGGACTATGGCTACACCTTC. The full variable domain, rest sourced from reference TRBV29-1 and TRBJ1-2, is SAVISQKPSRDICQRGTSLTIQCQVDSQVTMMFWYRQQPGQSLTLIATANQGSEATYESGFVIDKFPISRPNLTFSTLTVSNMSPEDSSIYLCSVQGEDYGYTFGSGTRLTVV.